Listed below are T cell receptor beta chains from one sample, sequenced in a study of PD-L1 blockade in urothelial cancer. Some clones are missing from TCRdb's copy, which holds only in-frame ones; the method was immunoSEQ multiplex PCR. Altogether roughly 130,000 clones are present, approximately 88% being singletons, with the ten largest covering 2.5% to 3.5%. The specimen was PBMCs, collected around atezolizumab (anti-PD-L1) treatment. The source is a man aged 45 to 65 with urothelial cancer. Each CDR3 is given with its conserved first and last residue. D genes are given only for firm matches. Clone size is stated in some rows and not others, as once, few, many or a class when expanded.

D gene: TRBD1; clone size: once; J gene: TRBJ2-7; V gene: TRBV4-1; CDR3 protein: CASSRGTDYEQYF; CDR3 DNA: TGCGCCAGCAGCCGGGGGACAGACTACGAGCAGTACTTC
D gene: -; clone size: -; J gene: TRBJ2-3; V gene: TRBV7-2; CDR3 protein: CASSLVGQTSTDTQYF; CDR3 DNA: TGTGCCAGCAGCTTAGTAGGACAGACAAGCACAGATACGCAGTATTTT
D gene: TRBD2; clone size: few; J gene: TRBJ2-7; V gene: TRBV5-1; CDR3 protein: CASSFTSGSLSYEQYF; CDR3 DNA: TGCGCCAGCAGCTTCACTAGCGGGAGCCTCTCCTACGAGCAGTACTTC
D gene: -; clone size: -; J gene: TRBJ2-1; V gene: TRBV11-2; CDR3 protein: CASSPRSAYNEQFF; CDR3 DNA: TGTGCCAGCAGCCCCCGTTCTGCCTACAATGAGCAGTTCTTC
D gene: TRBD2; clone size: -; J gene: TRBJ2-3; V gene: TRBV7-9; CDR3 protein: CASSAGLAGGLGTDTQYF; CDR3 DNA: TGTGCCAGCAGCGCGGGACTAGCGGGAGGGCTGGGCACAGATACGCAGTATTTT
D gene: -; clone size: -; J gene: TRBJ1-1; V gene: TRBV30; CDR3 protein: CAWSVQRSGGGSEAFF; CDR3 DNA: TGTGCCTGGAGTGTACAGCGGTCGGGGGGTGGTTCTGAAGCTTTCTTT
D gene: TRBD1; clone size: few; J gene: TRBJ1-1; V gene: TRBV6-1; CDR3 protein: CASSEARGLNTEAFF; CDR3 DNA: TGTGCCAGCAGTGAAGCTAGGGGGCTGAACACTGAAGCTTTCTTT
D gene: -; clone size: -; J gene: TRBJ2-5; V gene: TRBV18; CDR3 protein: CASSPPRAQTETQYF; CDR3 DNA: TGTGCCAGCTCACCACCGAGAGCCCAAACCGAGACCCAGTACTTC
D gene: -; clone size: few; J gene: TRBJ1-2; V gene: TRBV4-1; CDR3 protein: CASSQVGGFNGYTF; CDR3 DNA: TGCGCCAGCAGCCAAGTCGGGGGATTCAATGGCTACACCTTC
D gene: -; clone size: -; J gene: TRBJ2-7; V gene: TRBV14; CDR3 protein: CASGRAGGDEQYF; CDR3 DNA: TGTGCCAGCGGGCGAGCGGGTGGGGACGAGCAGTACTTC
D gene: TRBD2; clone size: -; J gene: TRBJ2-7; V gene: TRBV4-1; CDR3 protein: CASSQARLASSYEQYF; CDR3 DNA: TGCGCCAGCAGCCAAGCGAGACTAGCGTCCTCCTACGAGCAGTACTTC
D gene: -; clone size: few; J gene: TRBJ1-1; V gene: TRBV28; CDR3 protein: CASSLAGKVRAFF; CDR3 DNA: TGTGCCAGCAGTTTAGCAGGGAAGGTTCGGGCTTTCTTT
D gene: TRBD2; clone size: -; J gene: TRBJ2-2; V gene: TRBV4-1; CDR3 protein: CASSQGYSGINGELFF; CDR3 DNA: TGCGCCAGCAGCCAAGGGTATAGCGGGATTAACGGGGAGCTGTTTTTT
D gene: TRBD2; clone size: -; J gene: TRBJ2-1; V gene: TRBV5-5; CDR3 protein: CASSLVAGLYNEQFF; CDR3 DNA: TGTGCCAGCAGCTTGGTAGCGGGACTCTACAATGAGCAGTTCTTC
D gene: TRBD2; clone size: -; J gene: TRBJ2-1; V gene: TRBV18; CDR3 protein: CASSQREGSHNEQFF; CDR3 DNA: TGTGCCAGCTCACAGCGGGAGGGCTCCCACAATGAGCAGTTCTTC
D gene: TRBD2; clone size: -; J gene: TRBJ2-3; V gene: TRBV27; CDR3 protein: CASRTPRAGGGDTDTQYF; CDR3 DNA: TGTGCCAGCAGAACCCCCCGAGCGGGAGGGGGGGACACAGATACGCAGTATTTT
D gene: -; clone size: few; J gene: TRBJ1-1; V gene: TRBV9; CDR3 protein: CASSVSVEGTEAFF; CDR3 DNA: TGTGCCAGCAGCGTATCAGTGGAGGGAACTGAAGCTTTCTTT
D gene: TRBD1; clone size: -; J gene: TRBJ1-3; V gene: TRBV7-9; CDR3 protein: CASSLMGQGAGNTIYF; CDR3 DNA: TGTGCCAGCAGCTTAATGGGACAGGGAGCTGGAAACACCATATATTTT
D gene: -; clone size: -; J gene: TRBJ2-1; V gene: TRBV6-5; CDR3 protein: CASTSHLEQFF; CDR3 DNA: TGTGCCAGCACCTCACATCTTGAGCAGTTCTTC
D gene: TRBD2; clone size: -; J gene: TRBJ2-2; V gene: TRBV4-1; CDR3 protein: CASSPAGGHTGELFF; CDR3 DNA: TGCGCCAGCAGCCCAGCGGGAGGGCACACCGGGGAGCTGTTTTTT
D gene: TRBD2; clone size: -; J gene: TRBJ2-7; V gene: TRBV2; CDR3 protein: CASSLTSGRYEQYF; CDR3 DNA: TGTGCCAGCAGCCTGACTAGCGGGAGATACGAGCAGTACTTC
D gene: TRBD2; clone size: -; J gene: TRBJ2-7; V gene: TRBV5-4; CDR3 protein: CASTKASGSYEQYF; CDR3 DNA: TGTGCCAGCACTAAGGCAAGCGGGAGTTACGAGCAGTACTTC
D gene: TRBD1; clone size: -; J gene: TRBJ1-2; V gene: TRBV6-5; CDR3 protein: CASSSSDRAGGYTF; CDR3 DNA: TGTGCCAGCAGTTCTAGCGACAGGGCAGGGGGCTACACCTTC
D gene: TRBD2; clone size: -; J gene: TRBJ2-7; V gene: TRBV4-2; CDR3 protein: CASSQDGTSGRRGEQYF; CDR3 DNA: TGTGCCAGCAGCCAGGACGGAACTAGCGGGAGACGTGGCGAGCAGTACTTC
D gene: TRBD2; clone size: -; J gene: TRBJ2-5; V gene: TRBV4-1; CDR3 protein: CASSLGLAGGSETQYF; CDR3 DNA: TGCGCCAGCAGCCTAGGACTAGCGGGAGGATCGGAGACCCAGTACTTC
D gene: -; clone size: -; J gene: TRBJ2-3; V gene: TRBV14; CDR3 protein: CASSQEQGRDTQYF; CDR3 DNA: TGTGCCAGCAGCCAAGAACAGGGGAGGGATACGCAGTATTTT